This T cell receptor (beta chain) was sequenced during a study of blood T cells in healthy people across ages. Study summary: Template switching picked up about one barcoded beta molecule for each two T cells.

The second PCR ran roughly 6 to 11 cycles with a sample-barcoded 5' primer and J-beta primers. TCRdb reanalysed the 5' RACE reads using MiXCR and keeps one entry per CDR3 protein. This sample has around 1,000,000 distinct CDR3 sequences; 35% to 40% occur once, and the top ten carry under 15%. Trimming took off 0 bases at V and 6 bases at J, with 11 bases between the two ends. CDR3 size: 14 residues. Germline V gives CDR1 MGHRA, CDR2 YSYEKL. PBMCs, at least 7 million per sample, were isolated. Only a few counts were recorded for this clonotype. The receptor comes from a man aged 18 to 30 in good health. The specimen was blood. This chain joins TRBV4-1 and TRBJ1-2; a weak D match, TRBD1 (5 bases). The CDR3 region is CASSQEERGHGYTF. The CDR3 DNA is TGCGCCAGCAGCCAAGAAGAAAGGGGACATGGCTACACCTTC.